Listed here are 9 T cell receptor beta chains from one sample, sequenced in a study of human T cells and chemical hapten exposure. Each CDR3 protein gets one entry after TCRdb re-called the RACE reads with MiXCR. The table lists roughly 94,000 distinct CDR3 sequences, 9.3% of them singletons, with approximately 2.2% in the top ten. The time point was: patch test 2, 6 weeks after DPC sensitization. The treatment: therapeutic diphenylcyclopropenone sensitization with weekly scalp DPC. Sequences were derived from whole blood, sampled in connection with sensitization to the hapten diphenylcyclopropenone (DPC). The source of these receptors is a woman aged 40 to 55 with alopecia areata. Some clones in this sample may be carry-over from other donors' samples.

This clonotype has at least ten counts. This chain joins TRBV27 and TRBJ1-1, with TRBD1 identical over 7 bases. This CDR3 region has 14 residues. V lost 3 bases, J lost 4 bases, and 5 bases stayed unmatched. CDR1 and CDR2 from the germline V gene are MNHEY and SMNVEV (reference sequence). CDR3 sequence reads: CASSFLTGITEAFF. CDR3 nucleotide sequence: TGTGCCAGCAGTTTTTTGACAGGGATCACTGAAGCTTTCTTT.

In regard to this clonotype: A much larger clonotype is one base distant, so this may be a read error. The V call is TRBV4-2, the J call TRBJ2-3; no definite D call. The CDR3 has 14 residues. In germline, CDR1 is LGHNA, CDR2 YNFKEQ. CDR3 amino acids: CASSQDSWADMQYF. In nucleotides, the CDR3 is TGTGCCAGCAGCCAAGACTCTTGGGCAGATATGCAGTATTTT.

This clonotype was picked up a small number of times. The V call is TRBV7-2, the J call TRBJ2-1; 10 bases are a match to TRBD2. J was trimmed by 11 bases and V by 2 bases; bases with no gene match: 12. The CDR3 is made up of 16 amino acids. CDR1 and CDR2 from the germline V gene are SGHTA and FQGNSA. In nucleotides, the CDR3 is TGTGCCAGCAGCTTAACGGTTGGGCTAGCGGGAGATAAGCAGTTCTTC. Its protein product is CASSLTVGLAGDKQFF.

The rearrangement uses TRBV5-6 and TRBJ2-3; TRBD1 matches at 7 bases. CDR1 and CDR2 (germline): SGHDT, YYEEEE. The V segment lost 4 bases and the J segment 5 bases; nucleotides outside the gene matches: 13. This CDR3 is 16 amino acids long. CDR3 region: CASSLLARQGRDTQYF. DNA of the CDR3: TGTGCCAGCAGCCTCCTTGCCCGACAGGGTCGAGATACGCAGTATTTT.

This clonotype was recorded a few times. The CDR3 DNA follows: TGTGCCAGCTTCGGGGTACAAAACACCGGGGAGCTGTTTTTT. Translated: CASFGVQNTGELFF. J is TRBJ2-2 and V is TRBV18; maybe TRBD2 (5 bases). V lost 7 bases to trimming and J lost 2 bases, with 11 bases between them. This CDR3 spans 14 amino acids. Germline V lookup: CDR1 KGHSH, CDR2 LQKENI.

This clonotype was observed a few times. This chain joins TRBV7-9 and TRBJ1-6; TRBD1 agrees at 9 bases. The CDR3 loop spans 15 amino acids. CDR1 is SEHNR and CDR2 is FQNEAQ in the germline V gene (reference sequence). The J segment lost 6 bases and the V segment lost 5 bases, leaving 5 bases of the junction unmatched. This CDR3 reads CASSHRDRVNSPLHF. The CDR3 DNA follows: TGTGCCAGCAGCCACCGGGACAGGGTTAATTCACCCCTCCACTTT.

This clonotype was counted ten times or more. V and J are TRBV10-2 and TRBJ2-2, with D possibly matching TRBD1 (6 bases). Per the germline V gene, CDR1 is WSHSY and CDR2 is SAAADI. V lost 1 base and J lost 0, with 9 bases in between. The CDR3 is 16 amino acids. The CDR3 DNA follows: TGCGCCAGCAGTGAGTGGACAGCCGCGAACACCGGGGAGCTGTTTTTT. As protein: CASSEWTAANTGELFF.

The V call is TRBV7-2, the J call TRBJ2-7; TRBD1 aligns across 8 bases. Unmatched junction bases numbered 8, after V lost 4 bases and J lost 3 bases. CDR3 size: 15 residues. CDR1 SGHTA and CDR2 FQGNSA come from the germline V gene. CDR3 in amino acids: CASSWQGASLYEQYF. CDR3 nucleotide sequence: TGTGCCAGCAGCTGGCAGGGGGCTAGCCTCTACGAGCAGTACTTC.

The chain recombines TRBV6-2 or TRBV6-3 with TRBJ2-5, with D possibly TRBD2 on 7 matching bases. This CDR3 has 13 residues. Between the trimmed V and J ends, which lost 6 bases and 3 bases, there was a span of 11 bases. CDR1 is MNHEY, CDR2 SVGEGT, per germline. The CDR3 DNA reads TGTGCCAGCAGAAGGGGGGGAGAAGAGACCCAGTACTTC. It codes for CASRRGGEETQYF.